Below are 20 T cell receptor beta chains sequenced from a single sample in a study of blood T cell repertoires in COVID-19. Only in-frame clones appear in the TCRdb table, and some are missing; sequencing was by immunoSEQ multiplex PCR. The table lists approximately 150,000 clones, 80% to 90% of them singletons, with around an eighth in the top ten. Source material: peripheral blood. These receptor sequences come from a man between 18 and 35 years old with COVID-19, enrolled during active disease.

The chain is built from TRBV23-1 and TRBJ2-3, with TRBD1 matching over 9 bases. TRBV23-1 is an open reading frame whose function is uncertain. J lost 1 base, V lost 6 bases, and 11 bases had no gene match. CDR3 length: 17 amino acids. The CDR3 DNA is TGCGCCAGCAGGATAAAAGAACAGGGGGCTGGCACAGATACGCAGTATTTT. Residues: CASRIKEQGAGTDTQYF.

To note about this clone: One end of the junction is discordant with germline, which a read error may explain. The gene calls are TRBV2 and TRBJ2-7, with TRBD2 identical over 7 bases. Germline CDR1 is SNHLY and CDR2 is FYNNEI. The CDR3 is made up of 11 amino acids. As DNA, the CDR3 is TGTGCCAGCAGTGATTCACTAGCGCCCAAGTTC. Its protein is CASSDSLAPKF. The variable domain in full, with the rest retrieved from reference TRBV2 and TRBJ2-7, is EPEVTQTPSHQVTQMGQEVILRCVPISNHLYFYWYRQILGQKVEFLVSFYNNEISEKSEIFDDQFSVERPDGSNFTLKIRSTKLEDSAMYFCASSDSLAPKFGPGTRLTVT.

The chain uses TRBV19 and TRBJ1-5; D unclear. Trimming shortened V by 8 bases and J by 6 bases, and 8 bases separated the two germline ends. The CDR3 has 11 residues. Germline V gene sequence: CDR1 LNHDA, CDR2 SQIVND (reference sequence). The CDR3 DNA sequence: TGTGCCAGTGGCGGGTCTCAGCCCCAGCATTTT. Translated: CASGGSQPQHF.

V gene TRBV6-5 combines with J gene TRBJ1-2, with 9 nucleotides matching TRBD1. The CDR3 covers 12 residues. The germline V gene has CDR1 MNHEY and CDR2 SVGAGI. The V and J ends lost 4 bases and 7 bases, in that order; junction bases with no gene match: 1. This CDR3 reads CASSLQGAGYTF. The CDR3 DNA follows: TGTGCCAGCAGTTTACAGGGGGCTGGCTACACCTTC.

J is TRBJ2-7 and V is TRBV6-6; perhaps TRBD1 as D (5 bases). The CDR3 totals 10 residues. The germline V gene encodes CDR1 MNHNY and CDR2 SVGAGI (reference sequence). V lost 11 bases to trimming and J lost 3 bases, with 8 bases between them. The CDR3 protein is CASRGYEQYF. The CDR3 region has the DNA TGTGCCTCAAGGGGCTACGAGCAGTACTTC.

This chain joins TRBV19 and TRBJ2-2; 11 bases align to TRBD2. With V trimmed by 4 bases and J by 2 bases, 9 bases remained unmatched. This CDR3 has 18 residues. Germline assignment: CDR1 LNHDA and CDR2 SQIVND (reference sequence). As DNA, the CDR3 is TGTGCCAGTAGTAAAAATCTCGGGACTAGCGGAAACACCGGGGAGCTGTTTTTT. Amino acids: CASSKNLGTSGNTGELFF. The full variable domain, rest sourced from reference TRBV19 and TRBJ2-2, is DGGITQSPKYLFRKEGQNVTLSCEQNLNHDAMYWYRQDPGQGLRLIYYSQIVNDFQKGDIAEGYSVSREKKESFPLTVTSAQKNPTAFYLCASSKNLGTSGNTGELFFGEGSRLTVL.

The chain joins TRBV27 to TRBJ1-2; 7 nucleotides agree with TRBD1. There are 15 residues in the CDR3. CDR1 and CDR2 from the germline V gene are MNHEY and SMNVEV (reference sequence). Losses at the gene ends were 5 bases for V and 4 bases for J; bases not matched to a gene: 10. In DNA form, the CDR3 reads TGTGCCAGCAGTCCTACTAGGGGGCCGGGCTATGGCTACACCTTC. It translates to CASSPTRGPGYGYTF.

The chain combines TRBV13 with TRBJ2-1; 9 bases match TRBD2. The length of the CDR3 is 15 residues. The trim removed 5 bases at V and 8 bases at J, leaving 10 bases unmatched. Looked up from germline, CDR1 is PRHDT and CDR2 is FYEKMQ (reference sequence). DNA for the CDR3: TGTGCCAGCAGCCCTGGGGTAGCGGGAGTATATGAGCAGTTCTTC. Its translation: CASSPGVAGVYEQFF.

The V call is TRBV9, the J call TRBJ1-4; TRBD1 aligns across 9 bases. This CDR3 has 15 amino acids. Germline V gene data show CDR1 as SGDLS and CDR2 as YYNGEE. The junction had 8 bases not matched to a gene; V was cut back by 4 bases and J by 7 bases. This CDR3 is CASSPQGTGTEKLFF. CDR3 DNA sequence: TGTGCCAGCAGCCCCCAGGGGACAGGGACTGAAAAACTGTTTTTT.

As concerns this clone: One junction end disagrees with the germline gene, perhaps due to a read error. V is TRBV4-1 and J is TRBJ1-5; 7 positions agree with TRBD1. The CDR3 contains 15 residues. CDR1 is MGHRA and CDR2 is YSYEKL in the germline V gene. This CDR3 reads CAGSQAGGSNQPQHF. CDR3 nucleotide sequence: TGCGCCGGCAGCCAAGCAGGGGGTAGCAATCAGCCCCAGCATTTT.

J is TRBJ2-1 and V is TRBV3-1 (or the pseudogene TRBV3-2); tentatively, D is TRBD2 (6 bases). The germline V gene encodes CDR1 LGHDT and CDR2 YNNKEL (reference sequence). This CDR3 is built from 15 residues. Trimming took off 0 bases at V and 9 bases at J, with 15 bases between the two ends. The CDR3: CASSQDLLASGEQFF. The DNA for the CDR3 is TGTGCCAGCAGCCAAGATCTACTAGCAAGCGGTGAGCAGTTCTTC.

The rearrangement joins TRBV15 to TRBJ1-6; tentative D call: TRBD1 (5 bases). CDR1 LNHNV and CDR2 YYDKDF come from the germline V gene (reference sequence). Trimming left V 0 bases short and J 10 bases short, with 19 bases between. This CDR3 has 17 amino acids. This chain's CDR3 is CATSRDRAPREGSPLHF. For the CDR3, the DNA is TGTGCCACCAGCAGAGATCGCGCCCCCAGGGAGGGGTCACCCCTCCACTTT.

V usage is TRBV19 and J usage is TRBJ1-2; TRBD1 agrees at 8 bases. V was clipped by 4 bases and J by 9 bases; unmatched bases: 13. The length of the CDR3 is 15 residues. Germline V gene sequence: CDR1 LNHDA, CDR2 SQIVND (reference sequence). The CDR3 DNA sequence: TGTGCCAGTAGTAGAAAGACCGACAGGGGTATTAGCTACACCTTC. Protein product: CASSRKTDRGISYTF.

CDR3 DNA sequence: TGTGCCATCTTCTTCCGGGACAGGGAGTGGAACACTGAAGCTTTCTTT. Residues: CAIFFRDREWNTEAFF. The chain recombines TRBV21-1 with TRBJ1-1; TRBD1 is taken as the D call from the table, unchecked against the DNA. TRBV21-1 has pseudogene status. The CDR3 is 16 residues long.

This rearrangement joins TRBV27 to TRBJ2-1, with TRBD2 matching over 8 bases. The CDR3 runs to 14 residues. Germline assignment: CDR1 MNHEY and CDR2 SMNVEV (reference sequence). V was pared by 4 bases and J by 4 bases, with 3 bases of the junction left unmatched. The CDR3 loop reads CASSSSGFYNEQFF. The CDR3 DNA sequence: TGTGCCAGCAGTTCTAGCGGGTTTTACAATGAGCAGTTCTTC.

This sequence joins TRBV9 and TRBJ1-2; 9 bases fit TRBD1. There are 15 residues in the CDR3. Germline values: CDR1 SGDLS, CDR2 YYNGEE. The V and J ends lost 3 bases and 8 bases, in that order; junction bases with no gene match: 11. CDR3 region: CASSAPTGGSWGYTF. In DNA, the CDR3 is TGTGCCAGCAGCGCTCCCACAGGGGGCTCTTGGGGCTACACCTTC.

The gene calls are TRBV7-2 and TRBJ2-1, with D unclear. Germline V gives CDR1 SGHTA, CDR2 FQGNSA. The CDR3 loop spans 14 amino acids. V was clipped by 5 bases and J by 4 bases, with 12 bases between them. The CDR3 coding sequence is TGTGCCAGCAGCCCTATGGTTAGTTACAATGAGCAGTTCTTC. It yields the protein CASSPMVSYNEQFF.

Here the CDR3 DNA reads TGTGCCAGCAGCCTAGAAAGGACAGCCCAGACACCCCTCCACTTT. This gives the protein CASSLERTAQTPLHF. The J gene is TRBJ1-6, the V gene TRBV7-2; D may be TRBD1 (6 bases). This CDR3 region has 15 residues. V lost 5 bases and J lost 11, with 19 bases in between. The germline gives CDR1 SGHTA, CDR2 FQGNSA.

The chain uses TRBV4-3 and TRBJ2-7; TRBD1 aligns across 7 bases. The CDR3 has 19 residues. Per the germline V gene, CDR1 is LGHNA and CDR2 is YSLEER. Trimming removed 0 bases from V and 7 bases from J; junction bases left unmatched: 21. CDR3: CASSQDPYSGTATPGEQYF. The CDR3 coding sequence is TGCGCCAGCAGCCAAGATCCATATTCGGGGACAGCCACTCCGGGGGAGCAGTACTTC.

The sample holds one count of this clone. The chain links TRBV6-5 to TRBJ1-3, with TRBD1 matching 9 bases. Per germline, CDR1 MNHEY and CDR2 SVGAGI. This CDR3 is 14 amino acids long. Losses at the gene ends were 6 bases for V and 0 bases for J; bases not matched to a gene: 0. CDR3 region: CASRTGGSGNTIYF. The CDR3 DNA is TGTGCCAGCAGGACAGGGGGCTCTGGAAACACCATATATTTT.